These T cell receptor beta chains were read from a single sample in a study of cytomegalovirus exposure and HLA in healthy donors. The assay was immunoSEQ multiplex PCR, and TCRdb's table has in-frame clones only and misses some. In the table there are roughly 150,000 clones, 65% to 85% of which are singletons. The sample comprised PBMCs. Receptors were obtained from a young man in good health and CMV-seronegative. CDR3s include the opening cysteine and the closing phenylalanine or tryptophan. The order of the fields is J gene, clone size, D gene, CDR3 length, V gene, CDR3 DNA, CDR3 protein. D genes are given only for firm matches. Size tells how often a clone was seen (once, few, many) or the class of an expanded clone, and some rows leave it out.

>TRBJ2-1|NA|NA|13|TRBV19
TGTGCCAGTAGAAGGGGGCGGGGGGATGAGCAGTTCTTC
CASRRGRGDEQFF
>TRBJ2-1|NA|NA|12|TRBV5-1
TGCGCCAGCAGAGCAGGGAACAATGAGCAGTTCTTC
CASRAGNNEQFF
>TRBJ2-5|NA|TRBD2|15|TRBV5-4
TGTGCCAGCAGCGGGTCTAGCGGGGGCCAAGAGACCCAGTACTTC
CASSGSSGGQETQYF
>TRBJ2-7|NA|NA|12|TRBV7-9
TGTTCCAGCAGCTCCGACAGCCTAAGGCAGTACTTC
CSSSSDSLRQYF
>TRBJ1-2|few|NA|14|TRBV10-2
TGCGCCAGCAGTGCGAGTGAGGGAGTAGAGGGCTACACCTTC
CASSASEGVEGYTF
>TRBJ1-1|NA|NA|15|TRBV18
TGTGCCAGCTCACCGGAGAGACTAGAGAACACTGAAGCTTTCTTT
CASSPERLENTEAFF
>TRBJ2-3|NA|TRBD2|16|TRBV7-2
TGTGCCAGCAGCCCCGGACTAGCGGGGAGCACAGATACGCAGTATTTT
CASSPGLAGSTDTQYF
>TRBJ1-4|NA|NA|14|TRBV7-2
TGTGCCAGCAGCCGGACAGACTATAATGAAAAACTGTTTTTT
CASSRTDYNEKLFF
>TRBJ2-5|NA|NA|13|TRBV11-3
TGTGCCAGCAGCAGTGGACTATTCGGGACCCAGTACTTC
CASSSGLFGTQYF
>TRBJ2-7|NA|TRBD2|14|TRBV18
TGTGCCAGCTCACCACTGGGAGGGAACTACGAGCAGTACTTC
CASSPLGGNYEQYF
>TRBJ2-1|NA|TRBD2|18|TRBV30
TGTGCCTGGAGTGTACGGTCTAGCGGGAGTACGTCCTACAATGAGCAGTTCTTC
CAWSVRSSGSTSYNEQFF
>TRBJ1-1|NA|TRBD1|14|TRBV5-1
TGCGCCAGCAGCGGGACAGGGTGGAAAACTGAAGCTTTCTTT
CASSGTGWKTEAFF
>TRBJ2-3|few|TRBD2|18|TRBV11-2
TGTGCCAGCAGCGCGTTACCCCCAGCGGGAGGGCATCATGATACGCAGTATTTT
CASSALPPAGGHHDTQYF
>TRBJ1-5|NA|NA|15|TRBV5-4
TGTGCCAGCAGCCAGACGCCGGGTGGCAATCAGCCCCAGCATTTT
CASSQTPGGNQPQHF
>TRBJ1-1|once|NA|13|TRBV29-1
TGCAGCGTTGATACGACAGGGAACACTGAAGCTTTCTTT
CSVDTTGNTEAFF
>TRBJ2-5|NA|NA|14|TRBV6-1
TGTGCCAGCAGTCCTATGACAGTTCAAGAGACCCAGTACTTC
CASSPMTVQETQYF
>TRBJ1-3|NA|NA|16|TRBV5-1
TGCGCCAGCAGCTTGAAAGGCTCAGGCGAGGGAAACACCATATATTTT
CASSLKGSGEGNTIYF
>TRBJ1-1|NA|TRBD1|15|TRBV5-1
TGCGCCAGCAGGGGGGCGACAGGGACGGACACTGAAGCTTTCTTT
CASRGATGTDTEAFF
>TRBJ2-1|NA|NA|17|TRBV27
TGTGCCAGCAGCACCTCGCCAGGGCGGGAATACTACAATGAGCAGTTCTTC
CASSTSPGREYYNEQFF
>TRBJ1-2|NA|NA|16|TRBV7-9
TGTGCCAGCAGCTTGGACGGACTCCAACTCGGGTATGGCTACACCTTC
CASSLDGLQLGYGYTF
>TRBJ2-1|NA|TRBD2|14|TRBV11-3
TGTGCCAGCAGCCCTGGGCCCGGGACTAGCGGGCAGTTCTTC
CASSPGPGTSGQFF
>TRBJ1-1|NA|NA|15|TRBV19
TGTGCCAGTAGTATGTCCCAACAGGGGAACACTGAAGCTTTCTTT
CASSMSQQGNTEAFF
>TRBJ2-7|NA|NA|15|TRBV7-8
TGTGCCAGCGGCCTCGCCGGGACACCTCCCGGGGAGCAGTACTTC
CASGLAGTPPGEQYF
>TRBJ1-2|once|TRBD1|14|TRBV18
TGTGCCAGCTCACGGGACAGGGGCGTCTATGGCTACACCTTC
CASSRDRGVYGYTF
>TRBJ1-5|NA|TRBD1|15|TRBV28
TGTGCCAGCAGTTCAGGGACAGCTAGCAATCAGCCCCAGCATTTT
CASSSGTASNQPQHF
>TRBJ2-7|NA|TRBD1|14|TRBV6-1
TGTGCCAGCGGCCGGGACAGGGGGTACTACGAGCAGTACTTC
CASGRDRGYYEQYF
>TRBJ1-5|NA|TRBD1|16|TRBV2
TGTGCCAGCAGTGGGACCGGGACAGCCTTCAATCAGCCCCAGCATTTT
CASSGTGTAFNQPQHF